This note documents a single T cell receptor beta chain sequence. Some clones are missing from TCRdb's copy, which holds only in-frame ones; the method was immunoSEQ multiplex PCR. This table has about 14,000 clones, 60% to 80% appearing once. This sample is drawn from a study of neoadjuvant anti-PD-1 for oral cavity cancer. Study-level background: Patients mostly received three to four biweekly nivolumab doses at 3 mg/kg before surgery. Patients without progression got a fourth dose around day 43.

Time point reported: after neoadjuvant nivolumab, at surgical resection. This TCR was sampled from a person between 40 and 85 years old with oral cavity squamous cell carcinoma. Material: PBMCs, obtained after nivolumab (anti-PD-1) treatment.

CDR3 coding DNA: TGCAGCGTGGGACAGGGGGCTTCCTACGAGCAGTACTTC. Amino acid sequence: CSVGQGASYEQYF. The V call is TRBV29-1, the J call TRBJ2-7, with TRBD1 identical over 12 bases. The germline CDR1 and CDR2 sequences are SQVTM and ANQGSEA. There are 13 residues in the CDR3. Losses at the gene ends were 6 bases for V and 1 base for J; bases not matched to a gene: 1.